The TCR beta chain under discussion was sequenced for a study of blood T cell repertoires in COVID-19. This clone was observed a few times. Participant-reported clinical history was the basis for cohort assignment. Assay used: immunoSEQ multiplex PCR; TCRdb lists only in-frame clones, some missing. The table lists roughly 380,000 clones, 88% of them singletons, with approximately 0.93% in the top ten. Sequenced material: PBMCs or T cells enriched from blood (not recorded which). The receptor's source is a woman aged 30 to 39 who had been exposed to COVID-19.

Written as DNA, the CDR3 is TGTGCCATCAGACCGACAGCATCTATCGGAACGAACACAGATACGCAGTATTTT. This translates into CAIRPTASIGTNTDTQYF. J is TRBJ2-3 and V is TRBV10-3, with D tentatively TRBD1 (5 bases). V gave up 6 bases and J gave up 2 bases, with 24 bases separating them. Per germline, CDR1 ENHRY and CDR2 SYGVKD. The CDR3 covers 18 residues.